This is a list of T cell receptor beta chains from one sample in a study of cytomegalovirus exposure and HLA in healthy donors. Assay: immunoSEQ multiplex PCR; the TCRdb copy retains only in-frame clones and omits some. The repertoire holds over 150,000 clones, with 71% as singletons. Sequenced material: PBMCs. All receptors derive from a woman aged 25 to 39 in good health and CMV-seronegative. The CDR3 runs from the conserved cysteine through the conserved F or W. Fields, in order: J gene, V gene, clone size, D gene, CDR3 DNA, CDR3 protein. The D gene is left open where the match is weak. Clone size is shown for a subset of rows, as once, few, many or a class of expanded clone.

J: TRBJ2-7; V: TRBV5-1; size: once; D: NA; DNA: TGCGCCAGCAGCTACTGGACTGCTTCCTACGAGCAGTACTTC; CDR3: CASSYWTASYEQYF
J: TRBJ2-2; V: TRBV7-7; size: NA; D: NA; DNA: TGTGCCAGCAGCAAAACAGGAGTCAACACCGGGGAGCTGTTTTTT; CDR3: CASSKTGVNTGELFF
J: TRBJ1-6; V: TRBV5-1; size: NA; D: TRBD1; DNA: TGCGCCAGCAGCTTAAACCGGCAGGGGGGTTCACCCCTCCACTTT; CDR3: CASSLNRQGGSPLHF
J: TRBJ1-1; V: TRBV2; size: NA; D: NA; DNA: TGTGCCAGTCTCCTTAGGACAGCGGCTGAAGCTTTCTTT; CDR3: CASLLRTAAEAFF
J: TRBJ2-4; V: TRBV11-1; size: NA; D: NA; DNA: TGTGCCAGCAGCTCCCCGCAGGGAGGACTCGAAAACATTCAGTACTTC; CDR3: CASSSPQGGLENIQYF
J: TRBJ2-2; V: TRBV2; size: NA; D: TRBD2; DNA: TGTGCCAGCAGTACACTAGCGGGAGAGCCCACCGGGGAGCTGTTTTTT; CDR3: CASSTLAGEPTGELFF
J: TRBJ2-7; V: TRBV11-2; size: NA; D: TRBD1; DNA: TGTGCCAGCAGCTTAGATGTGGGGACAGGGGAAGACTTC; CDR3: CASSLDVGTGEDF
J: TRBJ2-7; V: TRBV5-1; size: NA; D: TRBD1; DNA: TGCGCCAGCAGCCCGACAGGGGCCTTACTCTCCTACGAGCAGTACTTC; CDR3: CASSPTGALLSYEQYF
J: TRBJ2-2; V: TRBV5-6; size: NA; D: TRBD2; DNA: TGTGCCAGCAGTTTACCGGGACTAGGCAGGAACGGGGAGCTGTTTTTT; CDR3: CASSLPGLGRNGELFF
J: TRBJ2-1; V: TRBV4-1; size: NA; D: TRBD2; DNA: TGCGCCAGCAGCCATCCGACTAGCGGGGGACCGATCTACAATGAGCAGTTCTTC; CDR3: CASSHPTSGGPIYNEQFF
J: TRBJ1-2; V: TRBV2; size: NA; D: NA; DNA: TGTGCCAGCAAGAAAGGGGCAAGCGGCTACACCTTC; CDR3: CASKKGASGYTF
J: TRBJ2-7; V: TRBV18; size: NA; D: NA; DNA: TGTGCCAGCTCACCACGGAGCTACGAGCAGTACTTC; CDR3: CASSPRSYEQYF
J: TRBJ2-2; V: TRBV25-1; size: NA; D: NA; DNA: TGTGCCAGCAGTGACAGGGGTACCGGGGAGCTGTTTTTT; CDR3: CASSDRGTGELFF
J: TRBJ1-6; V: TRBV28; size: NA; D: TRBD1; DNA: TGTGCCAGCAGTCGAACAGGGGGAAACTATAATTCACCCCTCCACTTT; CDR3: CASSRTGGNYNSPLHF
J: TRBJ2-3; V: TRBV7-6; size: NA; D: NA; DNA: TGTGCCAGCAGCTTGGAAGGGGGGGGGCACTCTAGCACAGATACGCAGTATTTT; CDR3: CASSLEGGGHSSTDTQYF
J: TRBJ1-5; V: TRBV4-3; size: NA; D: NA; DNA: TGCGCCAGCAGCCAGCACAGGGATCAGCCCCAGCATTTT; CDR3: CASSQHRDQPQHF
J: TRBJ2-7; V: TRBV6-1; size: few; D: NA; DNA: TGTGCCAGCAGCGACCCCGGGTTTCTATCCTACGAGCAGTACTTC; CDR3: CASSDPGFLSYEQYF
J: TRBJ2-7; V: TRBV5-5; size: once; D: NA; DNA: TGTGCCAGCAGCTTATCCGATCACTACGAGCAGTACTTC; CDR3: CASSLSDHYEQYF
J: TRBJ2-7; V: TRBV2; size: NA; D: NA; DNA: TGTGCCAGCGGTCGGGGGGCGGGGGTAATCGAGCAGTACTTC; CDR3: CASGRGAGVIEQYF
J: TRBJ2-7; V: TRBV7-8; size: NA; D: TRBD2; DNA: TGTGCCAGCAGCTTAGGTAGCGGGAGGGGCGAGCAGTACTTC; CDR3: CASSLGSGRGEQYF
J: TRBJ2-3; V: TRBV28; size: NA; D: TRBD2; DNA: TGTGCCAGCAGTTTATTAGCGGGGGGCGCCACAGATACGCAGTATTTT; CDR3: CASSLLAGGATDTQYF
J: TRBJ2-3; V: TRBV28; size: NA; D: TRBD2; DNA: TGTGCCAGCAGCCGCTCTGGGACTACCACAGATACGCAGTATTTT; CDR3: CASSRSGTTTDTQYF
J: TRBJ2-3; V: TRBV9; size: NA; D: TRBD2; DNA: TGTGCCAGCAGCGTCTACACGGGCGGGAGCGGCGCAGATACGCAGTATTTT; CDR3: CASSVYTGGSGADTQYF
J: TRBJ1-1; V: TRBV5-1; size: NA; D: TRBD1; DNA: TGCGCCAGCAGCTGGGGGGACAGAGAGAACACTGAAGCTTTCTTT; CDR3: CASSWGDRENTEAFF